This TCR beta chain was identified during a study of breast tumors, draining lymph nodes, adjacent tissues (dated by TCRdb to 2015 to 2016). Regarding the complete study: Breast cancer patients provided tumor, adjacent nontumor tissue and axillary lymph nodes, and the study compared the TCR beta repertoires across these three sources. The study was designed to assess the relationships and possible T-cell exchange between tumor, surrounding tissue and draining lymph node repertoires in human breast cancer.

Study-level results and caveats: The conclusion that tumor T cells originate in lymph nodes was framed as consistent with a hypothesis rather than directly demonstrated. Tumor T-cell repertoires showed less diversity than lymph node repertoires and more diversity than nontumor tissue repertoires, and tumor T-cell repertoires showed preferential V and J gene usage. The data were considered consistent with most tumor T cells being derived from the lymph node and subsequently expanding within tumor tissue. Tumor and nontumor tissue repertoires were found to be significantly more similar in luminal-like than in basal-like breast cancer.

Lymph node samples were obtained from the axillary draining lymph nodes of breast cancer patients. This clonotype was counted ten times or more. This clone's antigen is unknown. Nothing much larger sits one base from this clone, and base qualities are not available. Sequencing relied on an Illumina HiSeq 2000. Multiplex PCR amplification was used to build the TCR beta chain libraries. The amplified TCR beta chain products were analyzed by high-throughput sequencing. The raw public data were reprocessed by TCRdb itself: fastp quality trimming at Q25, MiXCR clonotype calling, in-frame beta chains only. Every CDR3 protein is listed once, alongside the most common genes and DNA of its rows. The sample includes around 130,000 distinct CDR3 sequences, with around 20% observed a single time. The ten largest clonotypes hold about 2.2% of the sample. The source material was axillary lymph node tissue. This TCR was recovered from a female donor with breast cancer. Some clones in this sample may be carry-over from other donors' samples.

The CDR3 reads as follows: CASSQEWSQFADHEQYF. In nucleotide form, the sequence is TGCGCCAGCAGCCAAGAATGGTCGCAGTTTGCGGACCACGAGCAGTACTTC. The rearrangement joined TRBV4-1 to TRBJ2-7; a confident D gene designation cannot be given. CDR1 and CDR2, looked up from the germline V gene, are MGHRA and YSYEKL. CDR3 length: 17 amino acids, cysteine to phenylalanine. The only DNA kept is the CDR3, 51 bases in frame from the first base. V sheds 0 bases and J sheds 5 bases, leaving 20 bases between their ends.